This TCR beta chain was sequenced in a study of shared clonotypes between healthy human individuals (dated by TCRdb to about 2020). Broadly, across the study: A couple of women and three men aged 18 to 49 years were included in the cohort. For each donor, CD4 naive and CD4 memory were each run on three plates, CD8 naive on two plates, and CD8 memory on one plate. Blood TCR repertoires of roughly five healthy adults were deeply sequenced to estimate repertoire size and the extent of clonotype sharing between individuals. Different laboratories and diverse techniques were used to prepare libraries and sequence TCR repertoires, to increase sequencing depth and limit assay-specific biases. Leukapheresis yielded between about 0.94 and 8.9 billion PBMCs per donor.

Comments on this clone: Its antigen has not been determined. No base-level quality is on record; no much larger clone is a single base apart.

General conclusions and limits of the study: Based on pairwise subsampling, the degree of clonotype sharing among donors was expected to be affected by sequencing depth. Clonotypes shared by all four sorted-subset donors showed higher generation probabilities than non-shared clonotypes. Only blood was sampled, and tissue TCR repertoires likely differ from those in blood. Estimated clonotype richness was generally larger for naive than for memory subsets. Because the study included only a small number of donors, the genetic and exposure-history diversity represented was limited. Roughly 5.2% of naive CD4, roughly 3.6% of naive CD8, around 2.3% of memory CD4, and about 0.4% of memory CD8 clonotypes were shared across a few donors. Rarefaction of sorted-subset datasets indicated incomplete sequencing despite the large sequencing depth.

Using the deep immunoSEQ assay, multiplex PCR amplified TCR CDR3 regions from genomic DNA. For each cell subset, the extracted genomic DNA was distributed evenly across all wells of several immunoSEQ 96-well plates, and each plate served as one replicate. Each replicate PCR for sorted subsets received about 0.2 ug genomic DNA, equal to roughly 30,000 T cell genomes. Purified libraries were measured with a Qubit 3.0 fluorometer, size-checked on a Bioanalyzer 2100, and measured again with the KAPA Library Quantification kit. Every immunoSEQ 96-well plate was sequenced on a dedicated single-read 150-cycle Illumina NextSeq 550 flow cell. Under the source paper's analysis protocol: Because the immunoSEQ output held only junctional sequences and lacked quality scores, the filtering could not match the filtering applied to full-length reads. To assign V/J genes and CDR3, sequences were annotated against IMGT germline references using PyIR, a Python wrapper for IgBLAST v1.9. Reads were removed for weak V/J assignments (E-value above 1e-6), missing CDR3, stop codons, out-of-frame junctions, or ambiguous translated residues. A V3J clonotype was defined by an identical inferred V gene, J gene, and CDR3 amino acid sequence. To compute the percentage overlap between repertoires, the number of shared unique clonotypes was divided by the size of the smaller repertoire. Richness of each repertoire was evaluated using RTK rarefaction, the Chao1 estimator, and Recon v2.1 estimates of unobserved clonotypes. Generation probabilities for all TCRbeta clonotypes obtained by the gDNA method from a handful of donors were computed using OLGA. This is the immuneACCESS table as TCRdb keeps it, with only in-frame sequences that have V and J called. A part of the clones is gone; compared with another copy, unresolved V genes explain less than half, and the rest is unexplained. V, J and clone size derive from that table, while D and trimming were established from the DNA sequence. This sample comprises some 2,100,000 clones, 90% to 96% of them detected only once. The ten biggest clones cover 0.1% to 0.15% of the sample.

Donors were healthy HIV-negative adults with no recently reported acute infections or vaccinations. All donors were Caucasian adults living in Nashville, Tennessee, USA. CD4+ T cells were enriched through magnetic negative selection, after which naive cells were positively selected on CD45RA and the remaining negative fraction served as the memory subset. Blood was collected by leukapheresis, and PBMCs were isolated by Ficoll-Histopaque density gradient centrifugation and then cryopreserved in liquid nitrogen vapor phase. Purity and quantity of every magnetically sorted T cell population were checked by analytical flow cytometry. Genomic DNA was isolated from each sorted fraction and quantified by UV absorbance on a Nanodrop 2000c. As encoded in the germline V gene (reference sequence), CDR1 is SEHNR while CDR2 is FQNEAQ. V is clipped by 5 bases and J by 0 bases, and the sequence between their germline boundaries is 13 bases long. The CDR3 has 15 amino acids, counting the end cysteine and phenylalanine. Of the read, only the CDR3 DNA is kept; its 45 bases are in frame from base 1.

The rearranged segments are TRBV7-9 and TRBJ1-2; TRBD1 is possibly the D segment (5 matching bases). This TCR was sampled from a man aged 18 to 30 in good health. The sequencing input was naive CD4+ T cells sorted from blood. This specimen's cell subset or site label, interpreted: CD45RA+ positively selected. The CDR3 region: CASSPWDGANYGYTF. The DNA is as follows: TGTGCCAGCAGCCCATGGGACGGAGCTAACTATGGCTACACCTTC.